This T cell receptor (beta chain) comes out of a study of cytomegalovirus exposure and HLA in healthy donors. Whole-study results and caveats: As confirmed in vitro, three CMV-associated chains were specific for CMV antigens. The study designated around 150 TCR beta chains cytomegalovirus-associated.

CDR1 and CDR2 from the germline V gene are MNHNS and SASEGT. This CDR3 is built from 15 residues. J was trimmed by 5 bases and V by 4 bases; bases with no gene match: 8. Concerning this clone itself: The antigen is not known.

In the PCR, 60 Vbeta and 13 Jbeta primers were used. TCRdb keeps only in-frame clones here, not all; method: immunoSEQ multiplex PCR. This repertoire includes about 140,000 clones. This sequence originates from a man aged 35-49 years in good health and CMV-seronegative. The material sequenced was PBMCs. J is TRBJ2-7 and V is TRBV6-1, with 10 bases lining up with TRBD1. The CDR3 spells CASSARDRGIDEQYF. CDR3 in DNA: TGTGCCAGCAGTGCCCGGGACAGGGGAATTGACGAGCAGTACTTC.